This T cell receptor beta chain is from a study of blood T cell repertoires in COVID-19. Study context: Some COVID-19 samples were acute and others convalescent; all came from the United States, Italy and Spain. In each case, the material was cDNA or gDNA derived from T cells, B-cell-depleted T cells, or PBMCs.

Trimming left V 2 bases short and J 4 bases short, with 14 bases between. The germline V gene has CDR1 GTSNPN and CDR2 SVGIG (reference sequence). This CDR3 spans 14 amino acids. In the source study's methods: Reference gene primer amplification gave estimated nucleated cell counts. Assay: immunoSEQ multiplex PCR; the TCRdb copy retains only in-frame clones and omits some. V and J calls plus clone size are reproduced from that table; the DNA served to infer D and trimming. The sample contains about 15,000 clones, approximately 86% of which appear only once. The sequenced sample consisted of peripheral blood. The chain employs TRBV30 and TRBJ1-2; no definite D call. The sequence came from a man between 60 and 70 years old with acute or convalescent COVID-19. The CDR3 spells CAWSSLSGSYGYTF. The CDR3 nucleotides are TGTGCCTGGAGTTCTCTCTCCGGGTCCTATGGCTACACCTTC.